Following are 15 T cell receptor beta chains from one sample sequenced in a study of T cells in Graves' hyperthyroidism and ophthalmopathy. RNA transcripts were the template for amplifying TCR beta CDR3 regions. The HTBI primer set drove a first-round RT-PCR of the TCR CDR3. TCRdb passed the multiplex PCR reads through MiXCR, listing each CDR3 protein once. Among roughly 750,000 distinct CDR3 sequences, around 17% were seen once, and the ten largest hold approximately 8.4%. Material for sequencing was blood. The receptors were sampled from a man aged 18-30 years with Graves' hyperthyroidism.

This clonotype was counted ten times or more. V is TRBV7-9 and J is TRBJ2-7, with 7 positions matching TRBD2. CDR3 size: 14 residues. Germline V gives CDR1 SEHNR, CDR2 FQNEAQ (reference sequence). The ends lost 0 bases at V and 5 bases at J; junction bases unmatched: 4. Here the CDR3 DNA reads TGTGCCAGCAGCTTAGCGGGAGGGATCCACGAGCAGTACTTC. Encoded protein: CASSLAGGIHEQYF.

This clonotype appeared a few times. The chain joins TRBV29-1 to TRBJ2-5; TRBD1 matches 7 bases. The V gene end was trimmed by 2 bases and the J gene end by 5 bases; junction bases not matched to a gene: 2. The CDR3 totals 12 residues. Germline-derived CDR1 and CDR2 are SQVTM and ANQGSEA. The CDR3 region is CSVEKGAETQYF. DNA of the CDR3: TGCAGCGTTGAAAAGGGGGCCGAGACCCAGTACTTC.

The CDR3 here is CASSPGGGGMISGYTF. The CDR3 nucleotides are TGTGCCAGCAGTCCTGGCGGAGGAGGTATGATTAGTGGCTACACCTTC. V and J are TRBV6-1 and TRBJ1-2, with D uncertain. Germline lookup yields CDR1 MNHNS and CDR2 SASEGT. V dropped 5 bases and J dropped 7 bases, with 23 bases sitting between them. The CDR3 sequence is 16 residues long.

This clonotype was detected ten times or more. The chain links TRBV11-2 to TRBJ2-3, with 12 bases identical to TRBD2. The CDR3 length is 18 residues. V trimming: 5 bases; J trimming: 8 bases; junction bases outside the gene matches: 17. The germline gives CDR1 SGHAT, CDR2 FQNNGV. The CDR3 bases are TGTGCCAGCAGCCGAATGGCTAGCGGGAGGGCCTCAGGTAGTACGCAGTATTTT. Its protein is CASSRMASGRASGSTQYF.

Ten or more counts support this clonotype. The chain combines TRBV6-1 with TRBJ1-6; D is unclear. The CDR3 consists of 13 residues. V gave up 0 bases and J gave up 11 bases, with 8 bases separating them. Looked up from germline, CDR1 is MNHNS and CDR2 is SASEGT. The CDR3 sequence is CASSEAREAPLHF. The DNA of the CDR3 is TGTGCCAGCAGTGAAGCGAGGGAAGCACCCCTCCACTTT.

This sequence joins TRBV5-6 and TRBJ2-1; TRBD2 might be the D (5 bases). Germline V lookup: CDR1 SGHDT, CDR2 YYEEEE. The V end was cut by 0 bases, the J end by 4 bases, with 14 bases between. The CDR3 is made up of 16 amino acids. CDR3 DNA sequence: TGTGCCAGCAGCTTGGATACTAGTTGGTCTTACAATGAGCAGTTCTTC. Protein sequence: CASSLDTSWSYNEQFF.

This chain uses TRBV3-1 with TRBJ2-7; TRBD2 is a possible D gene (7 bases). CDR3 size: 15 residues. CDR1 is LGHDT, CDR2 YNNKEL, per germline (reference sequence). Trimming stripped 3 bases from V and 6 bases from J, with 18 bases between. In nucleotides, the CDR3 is TGTGCCAGCAGCCAGGGGGGGGCATCCGCTCTCGAGCAGTACTTC. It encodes CASSQGGASALEQYF.

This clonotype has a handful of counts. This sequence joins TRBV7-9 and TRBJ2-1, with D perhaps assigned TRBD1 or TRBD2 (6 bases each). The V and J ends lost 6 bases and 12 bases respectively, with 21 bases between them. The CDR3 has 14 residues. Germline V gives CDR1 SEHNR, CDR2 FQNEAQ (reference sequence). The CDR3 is CASSQGSGGGGQFF. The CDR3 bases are TGTGCCAGCAGTCAGGGGTCCGGGGGAGGAGGGCAGTTCTTC.

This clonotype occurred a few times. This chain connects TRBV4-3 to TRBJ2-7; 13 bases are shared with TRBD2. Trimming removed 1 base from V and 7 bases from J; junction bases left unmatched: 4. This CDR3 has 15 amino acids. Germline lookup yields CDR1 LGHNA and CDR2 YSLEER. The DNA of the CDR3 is TGCGCCAGCAGCCAAGGGACTAGCGGGAGAGATGAGCAGTACTTC. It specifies CASSQGTSGRDEQYF.

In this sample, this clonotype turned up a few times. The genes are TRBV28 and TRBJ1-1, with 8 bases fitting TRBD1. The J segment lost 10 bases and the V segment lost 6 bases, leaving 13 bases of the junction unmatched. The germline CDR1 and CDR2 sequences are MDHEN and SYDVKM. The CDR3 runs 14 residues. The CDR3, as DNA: TGTGCCAGCAGCCGTCCCTGGACAGGGTTTGGAGCTTTCTTT. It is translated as CASSRPWTGFGAFF.

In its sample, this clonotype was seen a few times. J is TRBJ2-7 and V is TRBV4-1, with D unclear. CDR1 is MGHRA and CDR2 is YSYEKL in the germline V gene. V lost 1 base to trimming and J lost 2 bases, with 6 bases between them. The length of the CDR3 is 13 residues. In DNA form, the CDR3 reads TGCGCCAGCAGCCAAGCACCCGCCTACGAGCAGTACTTC. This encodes CASSQAPAYEQYF.

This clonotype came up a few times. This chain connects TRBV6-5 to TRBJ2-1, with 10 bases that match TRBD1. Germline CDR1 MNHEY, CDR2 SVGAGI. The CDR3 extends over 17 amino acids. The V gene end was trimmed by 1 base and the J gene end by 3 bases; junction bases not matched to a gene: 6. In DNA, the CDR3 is TGTGCCAGCAGTTACTGGGGTGGGGACAGGGGCTACAATGAGCAGTTCTTC. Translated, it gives CASSYWGGDRGYNEQFF.

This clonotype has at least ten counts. This chain's CDR3 is CAWSVGGYYGYTF. CDR3 coding DNA: TGTGCCTGGAGTGTAGGGGGGTACTATGGCTACACCTTC. The chain couples TRBV30 to TRBJ1-2; maybe TRBD1 (6 bases). V lost 0 bases to trimming and J lost 3 bases, with 8 bases between them. The germline CDR1 and CDR2 sequences are GTSNPN and SVGIG (reference sequence). The CDR3 is 13 residues long.

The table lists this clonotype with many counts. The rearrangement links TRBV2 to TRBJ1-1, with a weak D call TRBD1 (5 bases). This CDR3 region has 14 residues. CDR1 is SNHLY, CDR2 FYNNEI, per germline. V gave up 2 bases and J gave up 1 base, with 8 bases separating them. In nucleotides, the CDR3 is TGTGCCAGCAGTGAACCAGGGCAGAACACTGAAGCTTTCTTT. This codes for CASSEPGQNTEAFF.

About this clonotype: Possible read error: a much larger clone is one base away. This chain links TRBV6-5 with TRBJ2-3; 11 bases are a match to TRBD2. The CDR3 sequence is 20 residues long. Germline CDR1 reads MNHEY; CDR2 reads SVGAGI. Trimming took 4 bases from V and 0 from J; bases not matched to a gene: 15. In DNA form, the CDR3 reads TGTGCCAGCAGTTGCCCGGCGACTCCACTAGCGGGAGATAGCACAGATACGCAGTATTTT. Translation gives CASSCPATPLAGDSTDTQYF.